This T cell receptor beta chain is drawn from a study of beta chain features in type 1 diabetes. For the study at large: All samples together contributed 107,917,701 sorted cells for examination.

J lost 4 bases, V lost 4 bases, and 3 bases had no gene match. CDR1 is GTSNPN, CDR2 SVGIG, per germline (reference sequence). There are 14 residues in the CDR3. Staining for CD45RO/CCR7/CD25/CD127/CD95/CD27 allowed sorting of CD4+ naive, central memory, regulatory and stem cell-like memory cells. Expressed TCRB transcripts got sequenced, as all isolated RNA was reverse transcribed. The data were produced by immunoSEQ multiplex PCR, yet TCRdb's version contains in-frame clones alone and is incomplete. The table includes a few hundred thousand clones, 13% to 15% detected once. As to this clone: The antigen remains unidentified.

Study conclusions and caveats: Fewer insertions but more deletions were seen at VDJ junctions in type 1 diabetes patients. Type 1 diabetes patients had TCRB CDR3s that were shorter (moderately but significantly so) in all four CD4+ subsets. Patients' naive, central memory and Treg TCRB repertoires seemed closer to one another than those of healthy donors.

The sample was naive CD4+ T cells from blood. This chain joins TRBV30 and TRBJ2-7, with 14 bases lining up with TRBD2. This receptor was obtained from a man aged 25 to 40 with type 1 diabetes. The CDR3 region is CAWNGLAGGYEQYF. CDR3 nucleotide sequence: TGTGCCTGGAATGGACTAGCGGGAGGTTACGAGCAGTACTTC.